This TCR beta chain comes out of a study of cytomegalovirus exposure and HLA in healthy donors. The germline CDR1 and CDR2 sequences are LNHDA and SQIVND (reference sequence). Trimming pared 7 bases from V and 7 bases from J, leaving 14 bases between. The CDR3 is made up of 13 amino acids. The donors comprised healthy bone marrow donors. The primer mix had 60 Vbeta and 13 Jbeta primers. TCRdb's table, derived via immunoSEQ multiplex PCR, lists solely in-frame clones and lacks some. The table has under 150,000 clones, about 80% seen once. Sequenced: PBMCs. The gene calls are TRBV19 and TRBJ1-5; unclear D gene. This sequence originates from a boy aged 2 to 10 in good health and CMV-seronegative. The CDR3 is CASTGRFGQPQHF. DNA for the CDR3: TGTGCCAGTACCGGGAGGTTTGGGCAGCCCCAGCATTTT. The full variable domain, in which reference TRBV19 and TRBJ1-5 provide the parts outside the CDR3, is DGGITQSPKYLFRKEGQNVTLSCEQNLNHDAMYWYRQDPGQGLRLIYYSQIVNDFQKGDIAEGYSVSREKKESFPLTVTSAQKNPTAFYLCASTGRFGQPQHFGDGTRLSIL.